This TCR beta chain emerged from a study of T cell responses to AZD1222 COVID-19 vaccine. Broader study findings: Among vaccine-associated CD4 TCRs, coverage spanned spike, with dominance at 160-218 and 743-854. Only a handful of AZD1222 recipients, roughly six in all, had baseline seropositivity. Unmutated variant regions are reportedly targeted by nearly half of spike-specific TCRs.

Sequencing used immunoSEQ multiplex PCR; TCRdb keeps in-frame clones, though not all of them. The data contain almost 95,000 clones, around 84% of them seen just once; the ten biggest clones take up more than 3.5%. The CDR3 sequence is 17 residues long. The ends were cut back, 5 bases at V and 2 bases at J, with 19 bases in the middle. Germline V gene sequence: CDR1 SGHTA, CDR2 FQGNSA. To note about this clone: What it binds is not known.

The sequencing used peripheral blood, collected 28 days after the second AZD1222 dose. The V gene is TRBV7-2, the J gene TRBJ2-1; D gene uncertain. The sequence was collected from an adult who received the AZD1222 COVID-19 vaccine. The CDR3 sequence: CASSPRGTTWTYNEQFF. CDR3 in DNA: TGTGCCAGCAGCCCCCGCGGAACAACCTGGACCTACAATGAGCAGTTCTTC.